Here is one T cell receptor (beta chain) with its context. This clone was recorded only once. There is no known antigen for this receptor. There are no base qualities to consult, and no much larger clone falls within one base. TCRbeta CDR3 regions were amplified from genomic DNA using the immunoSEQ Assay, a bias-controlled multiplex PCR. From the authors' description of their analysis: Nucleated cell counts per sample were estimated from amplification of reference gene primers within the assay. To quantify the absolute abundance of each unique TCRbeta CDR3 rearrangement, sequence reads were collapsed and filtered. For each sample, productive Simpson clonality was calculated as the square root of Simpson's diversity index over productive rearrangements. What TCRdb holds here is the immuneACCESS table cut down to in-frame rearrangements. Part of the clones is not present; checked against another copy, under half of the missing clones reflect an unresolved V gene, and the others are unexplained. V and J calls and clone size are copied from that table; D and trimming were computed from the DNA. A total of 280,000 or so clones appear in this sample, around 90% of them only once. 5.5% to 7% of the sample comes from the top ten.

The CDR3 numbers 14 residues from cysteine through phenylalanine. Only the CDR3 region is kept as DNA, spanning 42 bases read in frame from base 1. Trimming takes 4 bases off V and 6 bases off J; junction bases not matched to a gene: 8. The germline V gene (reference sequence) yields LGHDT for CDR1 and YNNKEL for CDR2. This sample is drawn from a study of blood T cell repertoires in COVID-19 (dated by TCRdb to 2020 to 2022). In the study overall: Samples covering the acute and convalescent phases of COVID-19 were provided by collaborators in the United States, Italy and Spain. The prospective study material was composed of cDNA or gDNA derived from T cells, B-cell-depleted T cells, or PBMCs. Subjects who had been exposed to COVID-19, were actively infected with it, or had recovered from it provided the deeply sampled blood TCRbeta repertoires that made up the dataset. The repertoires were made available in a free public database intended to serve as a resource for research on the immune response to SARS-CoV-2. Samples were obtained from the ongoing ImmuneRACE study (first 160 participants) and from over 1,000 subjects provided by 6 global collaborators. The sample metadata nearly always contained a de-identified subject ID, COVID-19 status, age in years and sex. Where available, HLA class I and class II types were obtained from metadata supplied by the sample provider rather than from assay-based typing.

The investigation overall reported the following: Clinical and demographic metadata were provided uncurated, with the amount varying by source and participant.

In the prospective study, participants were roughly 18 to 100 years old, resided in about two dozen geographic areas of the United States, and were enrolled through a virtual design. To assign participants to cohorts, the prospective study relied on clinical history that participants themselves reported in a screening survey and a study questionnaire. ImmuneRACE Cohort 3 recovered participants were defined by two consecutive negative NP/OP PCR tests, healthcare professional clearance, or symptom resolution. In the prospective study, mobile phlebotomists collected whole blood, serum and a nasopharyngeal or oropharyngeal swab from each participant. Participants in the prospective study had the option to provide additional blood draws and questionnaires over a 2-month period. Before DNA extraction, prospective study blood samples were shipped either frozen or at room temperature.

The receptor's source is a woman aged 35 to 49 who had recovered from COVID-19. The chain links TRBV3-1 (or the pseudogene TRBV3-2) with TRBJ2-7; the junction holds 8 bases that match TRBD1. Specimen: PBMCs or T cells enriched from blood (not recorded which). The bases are TGTGCCAGCAGCCTCCAGGACAGGGCCGGCGAGCAGTACTTC. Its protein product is CASSLQDRAGEQYF.